The T cell receptor (beta chain) under discussion was sequenced for a study of cytomegalovirus exposure and HLA in healthy donors. Trimming stripped 6 bases from V and 7 bases from J, with 9 bases between. CDR3 length: 12 amino acids. Per germline, CDR1 MGHDK and CDR2 SYGVNS. The study ran its PCR with 60 Vbeta and 13 Jbeta primers. Clones were read by immunoSEQ multiplex PCR, and TCRdb kept only the in-frame ones, dropping some. The sample consists of 150,000 to 180,000 clones, around 80% of them appearing once. At sampling all donors were nominally healthy, likely with unrecorded immune exposures. Only a few counts were recorded for this clone.

The V gene is TRBV25-1, the J gene TRBJ2-2, with D maybe TRBD1 (6 bases). This receptor was taken from a man aged 25-40 years in good health and CMV-seropositive. The sequenced material came from PBMCs. This CDR3 is CASSRTDGELFF. DNA of the CDR3: TGTGCCAGCAGCAGGACAGACGGGGAGCTGTTTTTT.